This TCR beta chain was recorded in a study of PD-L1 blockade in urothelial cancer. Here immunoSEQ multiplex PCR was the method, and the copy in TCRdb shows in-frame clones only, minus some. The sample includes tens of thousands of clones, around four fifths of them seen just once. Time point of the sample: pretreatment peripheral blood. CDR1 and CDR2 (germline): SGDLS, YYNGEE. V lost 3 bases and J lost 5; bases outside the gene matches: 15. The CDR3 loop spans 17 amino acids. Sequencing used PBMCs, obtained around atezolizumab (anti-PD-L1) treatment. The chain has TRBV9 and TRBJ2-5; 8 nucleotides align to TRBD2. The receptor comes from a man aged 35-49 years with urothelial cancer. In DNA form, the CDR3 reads TGTGCCAGCAGCGGCGGCTCGGGACTAGGGGGATGGGAGACCCAGTACTTC. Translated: CASSGGSGLGGWETQYF.